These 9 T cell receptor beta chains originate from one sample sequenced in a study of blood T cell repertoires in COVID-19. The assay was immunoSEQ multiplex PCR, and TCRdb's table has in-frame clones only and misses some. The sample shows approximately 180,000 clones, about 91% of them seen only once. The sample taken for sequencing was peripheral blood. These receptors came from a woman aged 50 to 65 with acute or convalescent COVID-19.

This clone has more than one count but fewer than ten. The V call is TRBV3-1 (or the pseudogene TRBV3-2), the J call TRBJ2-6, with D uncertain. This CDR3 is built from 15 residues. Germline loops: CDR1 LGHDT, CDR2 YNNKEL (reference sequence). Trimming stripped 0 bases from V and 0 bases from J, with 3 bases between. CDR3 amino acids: CASSQDSSGANVLTF. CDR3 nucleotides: TGTGCCAGCAGCCAAGATAGCTCTGGGGCCAACGTCCTGACTTTC.

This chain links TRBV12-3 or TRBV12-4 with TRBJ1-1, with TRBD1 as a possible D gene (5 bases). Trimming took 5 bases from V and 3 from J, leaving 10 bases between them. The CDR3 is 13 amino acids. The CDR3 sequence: CASSPRGDTEAFF. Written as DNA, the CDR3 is TGTGCCAGCAGTCCCCGGGGGGACACTGAAGCTTTCTTT.

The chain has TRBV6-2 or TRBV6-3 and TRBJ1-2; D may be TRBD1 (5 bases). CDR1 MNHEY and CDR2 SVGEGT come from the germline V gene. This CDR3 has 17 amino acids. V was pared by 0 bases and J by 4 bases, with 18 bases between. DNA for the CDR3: TGTGCCAGCAGTTACTCGACGACAGCTAAAGGATCCTATGGCTACACCTTC. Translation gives CASSYSTTAKGSYGYTF.

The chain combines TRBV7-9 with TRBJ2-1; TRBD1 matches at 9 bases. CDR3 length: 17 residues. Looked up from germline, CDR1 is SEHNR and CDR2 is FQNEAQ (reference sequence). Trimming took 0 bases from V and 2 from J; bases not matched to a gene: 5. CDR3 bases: TGTGCCAGCAGCTTAGCGACCGGGACAGGGACCTACAATGAGCAGTTCTTC. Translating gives CASSLATGTGTYNEQFF.

The CDR3 nucleotides read TGTGCCAGCAGCGTCCGCGGGGGCACAGATACGCAGTATTTT. As protein: CASSVRGGTDTQYF. The rearrangement joins TRBV11-3 to TRBJ2-3, with D perhaps matching TRBD2 (6 bases). This CDR3 is 14 amino acids long. V shed 5 bases and J shed 1 base, with 10 bases lying between them. Germline CDR1 SGHNT, CDR2 YENEEA. The full variable domain, in which reference TRBV11-3 and TRBJ2-3 provide the parts outside the CDR3, is EAGVVQSPRYKIIEKKQPVAFWCNPISGHNTLYWYLQNLGQGPELLIRYENEEAVDDSQLPKDRFSAERLKGVDSTLKIQPAELGDSAVYLCASSVRGGTDTQYFGPGTRLTVL.

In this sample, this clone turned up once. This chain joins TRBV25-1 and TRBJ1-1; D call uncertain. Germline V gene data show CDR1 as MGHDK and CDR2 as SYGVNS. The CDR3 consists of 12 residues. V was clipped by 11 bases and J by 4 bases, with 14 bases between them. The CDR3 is CAAKGVGTEAFF. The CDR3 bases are TGTGCCGCCAAGGGAGTGGGCACTGAAGCTTTCTTT. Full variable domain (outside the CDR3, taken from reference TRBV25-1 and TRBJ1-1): EADIYQTPRYLVIGTGKKITLECSQTMGHDKMYWYQQDPGMELHLIHYSYGVNSTEKGDLSSESTVSRIRTEHFPLTLESARPSHTSQYLCAAKGVGTEAFFGQGTRLTVV.

CDR3 sequence reads: CASSSDLTGDEKLFF. The CDR3 DNA follows: TGTGCCAGCAGTTCCGATCTAACCGGGGATGAAAAACTGTTTTTT. The chain combines TRBV6-5 with TRBJ1-4; no firm D call. Trimming shortened V by 4 bases and J by 6 bases, and 15 bases separated the two germline ends. CDR1 and CDR2 from the germline V gene are MNHEY and SVGAGI. CDR3 size: 15 residues.

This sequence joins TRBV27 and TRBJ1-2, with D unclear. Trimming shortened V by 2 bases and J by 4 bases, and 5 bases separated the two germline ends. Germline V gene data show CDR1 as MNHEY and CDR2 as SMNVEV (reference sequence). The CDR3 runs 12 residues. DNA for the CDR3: TGTGCCAGCAGTTTACTAGGCTATGGCTACACCTTC. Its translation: CASSLLGYGYTF.

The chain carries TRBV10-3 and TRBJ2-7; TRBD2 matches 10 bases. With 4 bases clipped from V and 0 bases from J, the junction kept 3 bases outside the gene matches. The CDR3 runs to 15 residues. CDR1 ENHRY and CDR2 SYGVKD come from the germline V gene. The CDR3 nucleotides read TGTGCCATCAGTGGCCCTAGCGGGGGCTCCTACGAGCAGTACTTC. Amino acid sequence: CAISGPSGGSYEQYF.